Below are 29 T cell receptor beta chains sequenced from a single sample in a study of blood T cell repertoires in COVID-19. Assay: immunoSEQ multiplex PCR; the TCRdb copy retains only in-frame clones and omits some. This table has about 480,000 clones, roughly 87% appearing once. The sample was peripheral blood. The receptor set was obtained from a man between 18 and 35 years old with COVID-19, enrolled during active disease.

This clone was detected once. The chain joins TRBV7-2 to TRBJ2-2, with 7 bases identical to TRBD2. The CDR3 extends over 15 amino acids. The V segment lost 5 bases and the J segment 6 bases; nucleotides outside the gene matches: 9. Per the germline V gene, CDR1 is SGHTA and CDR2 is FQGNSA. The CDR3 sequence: CASSEDITSAGELFF. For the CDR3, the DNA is TGTGCCAGCAGCGAAGATATTACTAGCGCCGGGGAGCTGTTTTTT.

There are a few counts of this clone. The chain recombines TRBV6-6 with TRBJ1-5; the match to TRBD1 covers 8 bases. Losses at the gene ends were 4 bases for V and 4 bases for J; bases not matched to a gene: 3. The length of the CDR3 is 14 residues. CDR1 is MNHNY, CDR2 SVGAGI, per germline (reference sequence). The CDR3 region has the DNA TGTGCCAGCAGTTTCCGGGACAGGAATCAGCCCCAGCATTTT. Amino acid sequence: CASSFRDRNQPQHF.

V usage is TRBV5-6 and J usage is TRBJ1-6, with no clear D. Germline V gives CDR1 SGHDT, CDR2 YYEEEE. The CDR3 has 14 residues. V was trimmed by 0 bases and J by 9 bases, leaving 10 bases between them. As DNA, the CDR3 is TGTGCCAGCAGCTTGGAGAGGGATGGTTCACCCCTCCACTTT. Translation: CASSLERDGSPLHF. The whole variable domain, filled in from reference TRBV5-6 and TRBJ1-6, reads DAGVTQSPTHLIKTRGQQVTLRCSPKSGHDTVSWYQQALGQGPQFIFQYYEEEERQRGNFPDRFSGHQFPNYSSELNVNALLLGDSALYLCASSLERDGSPLHFGNGTRLTVT.

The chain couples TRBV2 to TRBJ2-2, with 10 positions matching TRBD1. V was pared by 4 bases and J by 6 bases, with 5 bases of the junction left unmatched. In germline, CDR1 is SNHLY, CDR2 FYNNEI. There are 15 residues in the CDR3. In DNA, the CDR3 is TGTGCCAGCAGTGTGGGACAGGGGATCTCCGGGGAGCTGTTTTTT. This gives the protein CASSVGQGISGELFF.

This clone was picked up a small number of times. The CDR3 sequence: CASSLRRLAAGELFF. For the CDR3, the DNA is TGTGCCAGCAGCTTAAGAAGACTAGCTGCTGGGGAGCTGTTTTTT. J is TRBJ2-2 and V is TRBV7-2, with TRBD2 identical over 7 bases. CDR1 and CDR2 from the germline V gene are SGHTA and FQGNSA. With 2 bases clipped from V and 8 bases from J, the junction kept 8 bases outside the gene matches. The CDR3 is made up of 15 amino acids.

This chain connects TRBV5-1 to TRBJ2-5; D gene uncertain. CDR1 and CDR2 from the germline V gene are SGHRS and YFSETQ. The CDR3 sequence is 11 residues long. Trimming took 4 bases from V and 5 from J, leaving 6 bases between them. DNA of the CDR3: TGCGCCAGCAGCGGAGCGGAGACCCAGTACTTC. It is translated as CASSGAETQYF.

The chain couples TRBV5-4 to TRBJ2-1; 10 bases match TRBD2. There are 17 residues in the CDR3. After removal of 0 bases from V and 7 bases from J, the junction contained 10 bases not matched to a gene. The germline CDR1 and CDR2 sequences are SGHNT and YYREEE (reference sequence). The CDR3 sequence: CASSLASLAGVGNEQFF. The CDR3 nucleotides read TGTGCCAGCAGCTTGGCCTCGCTAGCGGGAGTCGGGAATGAGCAGTTCTTC.

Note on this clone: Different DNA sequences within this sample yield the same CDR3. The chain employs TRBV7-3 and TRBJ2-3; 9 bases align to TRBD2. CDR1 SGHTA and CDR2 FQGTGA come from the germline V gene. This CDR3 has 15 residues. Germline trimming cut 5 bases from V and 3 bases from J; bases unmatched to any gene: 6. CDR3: CASSLRGRGTDTQYF. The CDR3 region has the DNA TGTGCCAGCAGCCTCCGCGGGAGGGGGACAGATACGCAGTATTTT. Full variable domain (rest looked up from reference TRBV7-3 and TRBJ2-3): GAGVSQTPSNKVTEKGKYVELRCDPISGHTALYWYRQSLGQGPEFLIYFQGTGAADDSGLPNDRFFAVRPEGSVSTLKIQRTERGDSAVYLCASSLRGRGTDTQYFGPGTRLTVL.

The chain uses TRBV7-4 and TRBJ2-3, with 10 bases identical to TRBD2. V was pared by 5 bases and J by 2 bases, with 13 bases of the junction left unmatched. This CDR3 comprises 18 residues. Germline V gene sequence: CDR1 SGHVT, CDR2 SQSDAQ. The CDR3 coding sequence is TGTGCCAGCAGCCCTACTAGCGGGGCCTTAGACGACACAGATACGCAGTATTTT. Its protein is CASSPTSGALDDTDTQYF.

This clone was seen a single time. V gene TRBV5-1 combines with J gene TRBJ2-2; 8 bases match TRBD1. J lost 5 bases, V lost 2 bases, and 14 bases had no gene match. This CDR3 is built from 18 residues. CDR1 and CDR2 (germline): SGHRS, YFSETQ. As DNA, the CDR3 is TGCGCCAGCAGCTTACTAAGACTTGGACAGGGAGGAACCGGGGAGCTGTTTTTT. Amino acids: CASSLLRLGQGGTGELFF.

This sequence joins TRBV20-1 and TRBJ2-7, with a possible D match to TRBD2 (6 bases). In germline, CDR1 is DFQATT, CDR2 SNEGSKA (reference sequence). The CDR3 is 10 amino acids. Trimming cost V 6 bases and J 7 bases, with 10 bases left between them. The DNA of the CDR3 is TGCAGTGCGGGACTGGTAGAGCAGTACTTC. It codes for CSAGLVEQYF.

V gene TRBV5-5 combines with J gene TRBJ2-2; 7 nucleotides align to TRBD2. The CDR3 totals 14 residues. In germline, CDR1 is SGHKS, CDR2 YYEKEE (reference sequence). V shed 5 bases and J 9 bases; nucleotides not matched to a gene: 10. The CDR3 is CASRSGRGARELFF. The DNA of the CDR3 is TGTGCCAGCAGATCTGGGAGGGGAGCCAGGGAGCTGTTTTTT.

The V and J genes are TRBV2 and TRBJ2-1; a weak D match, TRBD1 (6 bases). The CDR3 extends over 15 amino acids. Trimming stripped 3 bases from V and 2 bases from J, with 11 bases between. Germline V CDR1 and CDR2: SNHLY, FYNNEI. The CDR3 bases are TGTGCCAGCAGTGACGACAGGCCGCCCTACAATGAGCAGTTCTTC. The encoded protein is CASSDDRPPYNEQFF.

The chain's CDR3 is CASSLPWTGGVKEAFF. Written as DNA, the CDR3 is TGCGCCAGCAGCTTACCTTGGACAGGGGGAGTGAAGGAAGCTTTCTTT. The J gene is TRBJ1-1, the V gene TRBV5-1; 10 bases are a match to TRBD1. V shed 2 bases and J 8 bases; nucleotides not matched to a gene: 12. Germline V CDR1 and CDR2: SGHRS, YFSETQ. This CDR3 contains 16 residues.

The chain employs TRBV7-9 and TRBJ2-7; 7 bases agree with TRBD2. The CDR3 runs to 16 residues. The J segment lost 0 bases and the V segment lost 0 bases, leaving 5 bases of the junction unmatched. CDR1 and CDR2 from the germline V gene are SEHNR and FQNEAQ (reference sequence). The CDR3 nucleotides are TGTGCCAGCAGCTTAGCGGGGGGGACTCCCTCCTACGAGCAGTACTTC. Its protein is CASSLAGGTPSYEQYF.

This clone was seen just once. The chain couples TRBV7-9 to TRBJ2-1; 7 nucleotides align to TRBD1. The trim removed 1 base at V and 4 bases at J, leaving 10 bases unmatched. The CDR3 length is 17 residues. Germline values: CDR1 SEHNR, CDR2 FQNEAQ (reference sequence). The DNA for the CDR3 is TGTGCCAGCAGCTTAGGGGGACAGCCAAGAATGTACAATGAGCAGTTCTTC. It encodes CASSLGGQPRMYNEQFF.

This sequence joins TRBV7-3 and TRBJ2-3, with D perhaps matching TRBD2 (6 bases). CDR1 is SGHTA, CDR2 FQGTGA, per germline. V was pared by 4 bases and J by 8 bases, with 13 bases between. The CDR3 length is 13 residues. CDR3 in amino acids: CASSSVGLFTQYF. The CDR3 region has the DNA TGTGCCAGCAGCTCTGTGGGACTCTTTACGCAGTATTTT.

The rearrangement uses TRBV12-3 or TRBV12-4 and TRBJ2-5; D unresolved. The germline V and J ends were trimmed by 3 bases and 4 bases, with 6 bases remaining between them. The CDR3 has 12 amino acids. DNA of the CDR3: TGTGCCAGCAGTTTTGTGAGAGAGACCCAGTACTTC. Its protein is CASSFVRETQYF.

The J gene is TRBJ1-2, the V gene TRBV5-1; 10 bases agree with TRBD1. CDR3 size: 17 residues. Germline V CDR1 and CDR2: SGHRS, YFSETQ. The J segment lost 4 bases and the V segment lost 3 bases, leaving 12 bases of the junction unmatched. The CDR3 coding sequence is TGCGCCAGCAGCTCGATTCGGGACAGGGGACGTGGCTATGGCTACACCTTC. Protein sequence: CASSSIRDRGRGYGYTF.

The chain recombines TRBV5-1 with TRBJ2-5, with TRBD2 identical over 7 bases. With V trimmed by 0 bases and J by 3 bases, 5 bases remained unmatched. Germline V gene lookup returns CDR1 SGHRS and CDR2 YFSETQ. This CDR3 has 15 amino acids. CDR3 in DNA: TGCGCCAGCAGCTTGGATAGCGGGTCCGAAGAGACCCAGTACTTC. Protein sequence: CASSLDSGSEETQYF.

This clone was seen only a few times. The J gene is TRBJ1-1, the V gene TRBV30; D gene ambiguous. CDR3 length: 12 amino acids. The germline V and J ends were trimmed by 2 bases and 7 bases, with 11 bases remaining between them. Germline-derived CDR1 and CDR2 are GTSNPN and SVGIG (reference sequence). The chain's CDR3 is CAWSPDGNEAFF. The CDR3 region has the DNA TGTGCCTGGAGTCCGGACGGGAATGAAGCTTTCTTT.

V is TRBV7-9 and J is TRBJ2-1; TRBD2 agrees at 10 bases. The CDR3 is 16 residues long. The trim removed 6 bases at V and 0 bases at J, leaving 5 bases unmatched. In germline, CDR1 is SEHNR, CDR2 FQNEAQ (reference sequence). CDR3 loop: CASRPGTSVSYNEQFF. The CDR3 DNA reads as TGTGCCAGCAGGCCCGGGACTAGCGTCTCCTACAATGAGCAGTTCTTC.

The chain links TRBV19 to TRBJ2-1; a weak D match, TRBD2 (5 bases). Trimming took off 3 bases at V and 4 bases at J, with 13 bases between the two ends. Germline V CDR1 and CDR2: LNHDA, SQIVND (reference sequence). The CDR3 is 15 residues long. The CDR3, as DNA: TGTGCCAGTAGTATCGGTTCGACTACTTACAATGAGCAGTTCTTC. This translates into CASSIGSTTYNEQFF.

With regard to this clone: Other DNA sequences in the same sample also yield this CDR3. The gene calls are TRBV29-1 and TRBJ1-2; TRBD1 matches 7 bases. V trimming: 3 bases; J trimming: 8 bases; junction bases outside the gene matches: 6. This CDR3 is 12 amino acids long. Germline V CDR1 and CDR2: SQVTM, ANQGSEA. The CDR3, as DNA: TGCAGCGTTGAGGAGGGGGCAGGCGGCTACACCTTC. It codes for CSVEEGAGGYTF.

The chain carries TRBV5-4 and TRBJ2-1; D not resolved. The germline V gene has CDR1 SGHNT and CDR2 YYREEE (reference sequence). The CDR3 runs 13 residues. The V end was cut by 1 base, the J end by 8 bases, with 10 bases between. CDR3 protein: CASSLSVMDEQFF. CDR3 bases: TGTGCCAGCAGCTTGAGCGTAATGGATGAGCAGTTCTTC. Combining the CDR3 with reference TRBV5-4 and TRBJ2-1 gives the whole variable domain ETGVTQSPTHLIKTRGQQVTLRCSSQSGHNTVSWYQQALGQGPQFIFQYYREEENGRGNFPPRFSGLQFPNYSSELNVNALELDDSALYLCASSLSVMDEQFFGPGTRLTVL.

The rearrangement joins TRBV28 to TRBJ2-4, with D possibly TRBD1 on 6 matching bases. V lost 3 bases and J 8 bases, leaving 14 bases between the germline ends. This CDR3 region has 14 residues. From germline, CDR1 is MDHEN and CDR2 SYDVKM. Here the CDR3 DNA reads TGTGCCAGCAGTTTCGGGACACTAGGGGACATTCAGTACTTC. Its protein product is CASSFGTLGDIQYF.

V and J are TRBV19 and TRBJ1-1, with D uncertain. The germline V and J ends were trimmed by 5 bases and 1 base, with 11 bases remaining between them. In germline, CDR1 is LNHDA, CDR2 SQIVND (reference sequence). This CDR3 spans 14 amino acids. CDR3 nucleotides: TGTGCCAGTAGTCCTATCGCGGGGAACACTGAAGCTTTCTTT. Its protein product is CASSPIAGNTEAFF.

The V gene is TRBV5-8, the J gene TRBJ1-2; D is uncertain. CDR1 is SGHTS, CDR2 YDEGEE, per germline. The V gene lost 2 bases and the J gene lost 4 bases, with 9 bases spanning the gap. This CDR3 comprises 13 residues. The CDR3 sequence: CASSFGQVYGYTF. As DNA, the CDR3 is TGTGCCAGCAGCTTCGGTCAAGTCTATGGCTACACCTTC.

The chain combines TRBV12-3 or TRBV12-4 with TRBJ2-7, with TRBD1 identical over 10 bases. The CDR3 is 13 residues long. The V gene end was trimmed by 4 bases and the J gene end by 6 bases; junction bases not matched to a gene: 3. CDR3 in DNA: TGTGCCAGCAGTTCGGGACAGGGGATCGAGCAGTACTTC. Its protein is CASSSGQGIEQYF.